This T cell receptor beta chain was documented in a study of early T cells in non-severe SARS-CoV-2 infection. Turning to the study itself: Sequencing targeted bulk RNA from unsorted whole blood, leaving chains unpaired.

The CDR3 runs 15 residues. With regard to this clonotype: A much larger clone differs from this one at a single base, so this may be a read error.

TCRdb re-analysed the 5' RACE reads in MiXCR, keeping a single row per CDR3 protein. This table holds 30,000 or so distinct CDR3 sequences, about 4.5% found once. This clonotype was obtained from an adult who was a healthcare worker with PCR-confirmed SARS-CoV-2 infection or an uninfected control (not recorded which). The gene calls are TRBV23-1 and TRBJ1-4; no clear D gene. TRBV23-1 is an open reading frame whose function is uncertain. The sample taken for sequencing was whole blood. The CDR3 region is CASSHGVATIEKLFF. The CDR3 nucleotides read TGCGCCAGCAGTCACGGCGTCGCAACTATTGAAAAACTGTTTTTT.